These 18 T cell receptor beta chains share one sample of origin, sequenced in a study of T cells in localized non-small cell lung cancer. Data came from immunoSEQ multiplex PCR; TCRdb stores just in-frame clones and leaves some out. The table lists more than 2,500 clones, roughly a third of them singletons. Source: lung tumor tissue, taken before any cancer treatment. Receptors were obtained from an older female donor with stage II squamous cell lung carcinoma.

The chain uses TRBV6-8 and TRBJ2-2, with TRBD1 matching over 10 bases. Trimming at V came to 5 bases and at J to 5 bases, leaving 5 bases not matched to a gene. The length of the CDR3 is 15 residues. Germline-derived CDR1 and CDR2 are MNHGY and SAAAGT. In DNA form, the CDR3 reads TGTGCCAGCAGTGGACAGGGGGGGACAACCGGGGAGCTGTTTTTT. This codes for CASSGQGGTTGELFF.

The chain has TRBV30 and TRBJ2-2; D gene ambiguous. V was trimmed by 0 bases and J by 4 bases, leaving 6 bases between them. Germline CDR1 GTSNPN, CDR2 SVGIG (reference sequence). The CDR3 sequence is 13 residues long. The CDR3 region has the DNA TGTGCCTGGAGTGTGACACCCACCGGGGAGCTGTTTTTT. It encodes CAWSVTPTGELFF.

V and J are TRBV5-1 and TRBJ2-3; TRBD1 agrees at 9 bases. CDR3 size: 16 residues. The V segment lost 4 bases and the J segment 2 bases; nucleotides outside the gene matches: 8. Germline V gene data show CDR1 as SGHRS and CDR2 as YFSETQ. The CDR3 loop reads CASSLEGQGNTDTQYF. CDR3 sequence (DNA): TGCGCCAGCAGCCTTGAGGGACAGGGAAACACAGATACGCAGTATTTT.

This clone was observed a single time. For the CDR3, the DNA is TGTGCCAGCAGTTTTTTCAGTAAGGGGGAAAAACTGTTTTTT. Translating gives CASSFFSKGEKLFF. The gene calls are TRBV28 and TRBJ1-4, with D perhaps TRBD1 (5 bases). V gave up 3 bases and J gave up 8 bases, with 13 bases separating them. Per the germline V gene, CDR1 is MDHEN and CDR2 is SYDVKM. The CDR3 is 14 residues long.

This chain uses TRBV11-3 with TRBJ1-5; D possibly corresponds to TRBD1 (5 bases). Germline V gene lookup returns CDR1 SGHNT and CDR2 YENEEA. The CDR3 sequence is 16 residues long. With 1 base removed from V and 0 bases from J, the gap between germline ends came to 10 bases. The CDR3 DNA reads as TGTGCCAGCAGCTTAGTTGGGGGTCGTAGCAATCAGCCCCAGCATTTT. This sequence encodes CASSLVGGRSNQPQHF.

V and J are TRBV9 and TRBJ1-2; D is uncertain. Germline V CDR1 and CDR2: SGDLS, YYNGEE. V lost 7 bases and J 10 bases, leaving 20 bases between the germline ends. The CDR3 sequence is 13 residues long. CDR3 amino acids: CASHRPGSSVYTF. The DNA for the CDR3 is TGTGCCAGCCACCGACCGGGAAGCTCTGTCTACACCTTC.

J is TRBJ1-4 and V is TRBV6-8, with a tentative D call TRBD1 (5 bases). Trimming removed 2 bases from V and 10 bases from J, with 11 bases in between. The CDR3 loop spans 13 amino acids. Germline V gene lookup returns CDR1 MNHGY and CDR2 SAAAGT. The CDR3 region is CASSYQGAAKLFF. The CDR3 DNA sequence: TGTGCCAGCAGTTACCAGGGAGCGGCAAAACTGTTTTTT.

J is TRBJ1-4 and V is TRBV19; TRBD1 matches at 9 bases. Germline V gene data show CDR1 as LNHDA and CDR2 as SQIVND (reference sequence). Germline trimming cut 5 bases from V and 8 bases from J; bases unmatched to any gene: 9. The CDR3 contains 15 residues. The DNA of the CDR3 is TGTGCCAGTAGTTTACCGGGACAGGGCGGAGAAAAACTGTTTTTT. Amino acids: CASSLPGQGGEKLFF.

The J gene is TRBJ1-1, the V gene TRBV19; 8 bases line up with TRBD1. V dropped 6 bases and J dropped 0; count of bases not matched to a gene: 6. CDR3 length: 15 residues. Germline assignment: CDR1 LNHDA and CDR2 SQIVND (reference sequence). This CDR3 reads CASRLTGGMNTEAFF. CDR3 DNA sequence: TGTGCCAGTAGGCTAACAGGGGGGATGAACACTGAAGCTTTCTTT.

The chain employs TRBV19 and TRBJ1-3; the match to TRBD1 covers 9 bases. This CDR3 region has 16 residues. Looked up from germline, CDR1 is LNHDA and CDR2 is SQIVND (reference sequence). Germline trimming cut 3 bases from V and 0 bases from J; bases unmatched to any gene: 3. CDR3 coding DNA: TGTGCCAGTAGTATCCAACAGGGGGCCTCTGGAAACACCATATATTTT. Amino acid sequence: CASSIQQGASGNTIYF.

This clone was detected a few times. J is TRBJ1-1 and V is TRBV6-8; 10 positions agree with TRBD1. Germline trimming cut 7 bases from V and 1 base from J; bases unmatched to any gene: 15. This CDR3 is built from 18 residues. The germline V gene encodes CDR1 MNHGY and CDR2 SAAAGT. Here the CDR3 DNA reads TGTGCCAGCATCGAATTCTGGACAGGGGGTATGGGGAACACTGAAGCTTTCTTT. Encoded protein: CASIEFWTGGMGNTEAFF.

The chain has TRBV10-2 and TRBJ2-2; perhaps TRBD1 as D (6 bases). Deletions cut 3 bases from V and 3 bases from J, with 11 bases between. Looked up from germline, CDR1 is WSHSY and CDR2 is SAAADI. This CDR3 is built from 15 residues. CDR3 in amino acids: CASSEYRVDTGELFF. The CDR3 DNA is TGCGCCAGCAGTGAATACAGGGTTGACACCGGGGAGCTGTTTTTT.

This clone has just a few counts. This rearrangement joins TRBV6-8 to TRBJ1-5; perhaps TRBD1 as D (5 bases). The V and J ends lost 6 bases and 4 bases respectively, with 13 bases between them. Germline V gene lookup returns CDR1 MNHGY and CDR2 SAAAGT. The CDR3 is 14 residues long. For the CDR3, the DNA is TGTGCCAGCAGGAGGGGCCAGGGAAATCAGCCCCAGCATTTT. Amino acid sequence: CASRRGQGNQPQHF.

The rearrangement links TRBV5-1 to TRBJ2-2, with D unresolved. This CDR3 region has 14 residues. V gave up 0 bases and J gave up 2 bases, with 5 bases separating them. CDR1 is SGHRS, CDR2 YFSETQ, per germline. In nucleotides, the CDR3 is TGCGCCAGCAGCTTGGGATCAAACACCGGGGAGCTGTTTTTT. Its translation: CASSLGSNTGELFF.

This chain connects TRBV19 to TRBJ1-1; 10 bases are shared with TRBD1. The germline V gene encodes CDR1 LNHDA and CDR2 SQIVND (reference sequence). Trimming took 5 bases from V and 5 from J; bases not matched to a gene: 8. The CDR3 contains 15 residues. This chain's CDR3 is CASSPRPDRGTEAFF. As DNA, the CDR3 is TGTGCCAGTAGTCCCCGTCCGGACAGGGGGACTGAAGCTTTCTTT.

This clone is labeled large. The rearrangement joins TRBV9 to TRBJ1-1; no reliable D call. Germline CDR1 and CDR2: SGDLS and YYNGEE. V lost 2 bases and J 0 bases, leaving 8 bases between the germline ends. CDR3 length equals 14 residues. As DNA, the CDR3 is TGTGCCAGCAGCGTGTCCGGCGTGAACACTGAAGCTTTCTTT. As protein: CASSVSGVNTEAFF.

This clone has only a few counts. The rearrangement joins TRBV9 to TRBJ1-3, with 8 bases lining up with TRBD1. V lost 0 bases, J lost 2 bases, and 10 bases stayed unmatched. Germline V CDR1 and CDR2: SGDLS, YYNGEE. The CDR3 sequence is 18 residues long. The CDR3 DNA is TGTGCCAGCAGCGTAGCTCCCCCCTGGACAGGGACTGGAAACACCATATATTTT. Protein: CASSVAPPWTGTGNTIYF.

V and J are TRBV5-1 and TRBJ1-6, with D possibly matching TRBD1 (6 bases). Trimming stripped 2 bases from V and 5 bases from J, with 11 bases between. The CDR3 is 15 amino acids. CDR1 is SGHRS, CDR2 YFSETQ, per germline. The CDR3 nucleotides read TGCGCCAGCAGCTTCGGACAGTACGATAATTCACCCCTCCACTTT. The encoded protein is CASSFGQYDNSPLHF.